Given below is one T cell receptor (beta chain) in context. The antigen remains unidentified. The germline gives CDR1 SEHNR, CDR2 FQNEAQ (reference sequence). V was clipped by 6 bases and J by 5 bases, with 10 bases between them. The CDR3 covers 13 residues. The entry originates in a study of shared clonotypes between healthy human individuals. Findings and limits, study-wide: Non-shared clonotypes had lower generation probabilities than clonotypes shared by all four sorted-subset donors. The diversity represented, both genetic and in exposure history, was limited by few donors.

The genomic DNA of each subset was split evenly across several immunoSEQ plates. The table came from immunoSEQ multiplex PCR; TCRdb's copy has only in-frame clones and leaves some out. The data show roughly 680,000 clones, approximately 77% seen once. Only Caucasian adults living in Nashville, Tennessee made up the donor group. This sequence was found in a young woman in good health. The chain has TRBV7-9 and TRBJ2-2; possibly TRBD1 for D (5 bases). Sequences were obtained from memory CD4+ T cells sorted from blood. Indicated subset: CD45RA-negative fraction. In DNA, the CDR3 is TGTGCCAGCAGACTACAGGTGACCGGGGAGCTGTTTTTT. It codes for CASRLQVTGELFF.